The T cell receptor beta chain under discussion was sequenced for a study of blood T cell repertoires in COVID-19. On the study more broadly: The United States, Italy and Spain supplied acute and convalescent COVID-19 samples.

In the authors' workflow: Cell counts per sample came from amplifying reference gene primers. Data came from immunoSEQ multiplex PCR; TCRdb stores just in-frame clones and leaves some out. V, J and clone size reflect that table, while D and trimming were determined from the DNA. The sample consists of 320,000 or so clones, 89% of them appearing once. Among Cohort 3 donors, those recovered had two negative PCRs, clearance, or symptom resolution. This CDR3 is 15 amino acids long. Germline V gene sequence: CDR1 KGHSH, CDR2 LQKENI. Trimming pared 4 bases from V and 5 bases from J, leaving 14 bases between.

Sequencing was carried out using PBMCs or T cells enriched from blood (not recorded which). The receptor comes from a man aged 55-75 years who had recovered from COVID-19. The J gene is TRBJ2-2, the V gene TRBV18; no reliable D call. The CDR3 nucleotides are TGTGCCAGCTCACGACCACTACCTTTAACCGGGGAGCTGTTTTTT. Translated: CASSRPLPLTGELFF.